This TCR beta chain was profiled in a study of cytomegalovirus exposure and HLA in healthy donors. Regarding the study as a whole: Reports indicated that the classifier achieved high specificity and sensitivity in diagnosing cytomegalovirus status.

On this clone: Its specificity is not known. Mismatch with germline at one junction end may stem from a read error.

PCR involved 60 Vbeta and 13 Jbeta primers. Clones were read by immunoSEQ multiplex PCR, and TCRdb kept only the in-frame ones, dropping some. The repertoire holds 150,000 to 200,000 clones, with approximately 78% as singletons. This CDR3 is 12 amino acids long. CDR1 is SGHRS and CDR2 is YFSETQ in the germline V gene. Sequencing was done on a sample of PBMCs. The chain joins TRBV5-1 to TRBJ1-1, with TRBD1 identical over 7 bases. The clonotype was recovered from a woman aged 18-29 years in good health and CMV-seronegative. The CDR3 region is CASSLDRSSAFF. In nucleotides, the CDR3 is TGTGCCAGCAGCTTGGACAGGTCGAGTGCTTTCTTT.